Listed below are T cell receptor beta chains from one sample, sequenced in a study of blood T cell repertoires in COVID-19. Some clones are missing from TCRdb's copy, which holds only in-frame ones; the method was immunoSEQ multiplex PCR. The sample carries 160,000 or so clones, approximately 80% recorded once. Input material: peripheral blood. These receptors were taken from a woman of 80 years or more with acute or convalescent COVID-19. The conserved cysteine and the conserved F or W are not part of the CDR3 here.

ASSYTGPNTEAF	TRBV6-5	TRBJ1-1
ASSASSGYNEQF	TRBV5-1	TRBJ2-1
ASKIGGGTYEQF	TRBV5-4	TRBJ2-1
ASRLGLAEGNEQF	TRBV3-1/TRBV3-2	TRBJ2-1
ASSDPGRSEAF	TRBV10-1	TRBJ1-1
ASSETSGGSYEQY	TRBV7-3	TRBJ2-7
ASRGGQGAGEAF	TRBV6-5	TRBJ1-1
ASSLGGLAGSEQY	TRBV7-2	TRBJ2-7
ASSPGGARTNEKLF	TRBV5-4	TRBJ1-4
ASRKTGGTGNTIY	TRBV6-5	TRBJ1-3
ASTQTANTEAF	TRBV6-6	TRBJ1-1
ATSDFAGASTGELF	TRBV24-1	TRBJ2-2
ASSSRLAGAYEQY	TRBV5-4	TRBJ2-7
ASSLTGTPSGANVLT	TRBV5-1	TRBJ2-6
ASSLGQGAHNEQF	TRBV7-6	TRBJ2-1
ASSRRDRIVGYT	TRBV23-1	TRBJ1-2
ASSSTGGPLYGYT	TRBV5-5	TRBJ1-2
ASSAEGRETQY	TRBV7-3	TRBJ2-5
ASSAGTGGLNNEKLF	TRBV28	TRBJ1-4
ASSPPGQRNEKLF	TRBV2	TRBJ1-4
ASSEQGESSGNTIY	TRBV7-2	TRBJ1-3
ASSIQGTAYGYT	TRBV19	TRBJ1-2
ASSLEGGSQPQH	TRBV11-2	TRBJ1-5
ASSEGQGPYEQY	TRBV10-1	TRBJ2-7
ATSDRTGPTDTQY	TRBV24-1	TRBJ2-3
ASSLVRGSYEQY	TRBV7-8	TRBJ2-7
ASSYTGGAF	TRBV2	TRBJ1-1
ASSRGYSYEQY	TRBV14	TRBJ2-7
AAGMSSSYNEQF	TRBV6-5	TRBJ2-1
ASSREREGGNEQF	TRBV5-4	TRBJ2-1
ASSETGGVSPLH	TRBV5-1	TRBJ1-6
ASTGTGNYGYT	TRBV5-1	TRBJ1-2
ASSSGQGTNTEAF	TRBV7-9	TRBJ1-1
ASSFSMPQGQEGNQPQH	TRBV5-5	TRBJ1-5
ASRLEGTRSY	TRBV28	TRBJ2-7
ASSKTKPAAGVSYEQY	TRBV21-1	TRBJ2-7
ASSKFRVNEQY	TRBV7-2	TRBJ2-7
AITPLARDTQY	TRBV6-5	TRBJ2-3
ASSLGGRTPYEQY	TRBV27	TRBJ2-7
ASSSTRDIGNTIY	TRBV18	TRBJ1-3
ASSEGQPYVMNTEAF	TRBV5-1	TRBJ1-1
SALAGGVYEQY	TRBV29-1	TRBJ2-7
ALGAYNEQF	TRBV30	TRBJ2-1
ASSQDWEGSGELF	TRBV3-1/TRBV3-2	TRBJ2-2
ASRRTALNSPLH	TRBV5-1	TRBJ1-6
ASSPRQRQPNTEAF	TRBV7-8	TRBJ1-1
ASGLTRGWTYEQY	TRBV12-5	TRBJ2-7
ASSTGVGDEQY	TRBV2	TRBJ2-7
ASSLLSGSYNEQF	TRBV5-1	TRBJ2-1
ASSQGLRGGSVYGYT	TRBV4-1	TRBJ1-2
ASSLGGGVTDTQY	TRBV7-7	TRBJ2-3
ASSHSGGGMNSPLH	TRBV4-1	TRBJ1-6
ASRPGLAGAQETQY	TRBV6-6	TRBJ2-5
ASSFPGTYEQY	TRBV11-2	TRBJ2-7
ATRAGQTNNQPQH	TRBV2	TRBJ1-5
ASSPTGFYGYT	TRBV11-2	TRBJ1-2
ASSQKQGGGQETQY	TRBV11-2	TRBJ2-5
ASSLRREGPSPLH	TRBV28	TRBJ1-6
ASSQENRLGQETQY	TRBV4-1	TRBJ2-5
ASSPGLAGARDTQY	TRBV7-3	TRBJ2-3